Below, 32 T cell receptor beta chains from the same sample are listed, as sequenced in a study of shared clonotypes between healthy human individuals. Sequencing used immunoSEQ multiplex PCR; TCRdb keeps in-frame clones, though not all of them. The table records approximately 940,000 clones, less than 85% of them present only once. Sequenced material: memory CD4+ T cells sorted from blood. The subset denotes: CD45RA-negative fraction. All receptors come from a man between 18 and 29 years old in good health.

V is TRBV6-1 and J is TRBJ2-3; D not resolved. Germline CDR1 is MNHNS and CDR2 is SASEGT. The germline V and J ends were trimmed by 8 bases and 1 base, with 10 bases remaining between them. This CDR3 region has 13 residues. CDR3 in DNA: TGTGCCAGCCACCTTGGAGGCACAGATACGCAGTATTTT. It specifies CASHLGGTDTQYF.

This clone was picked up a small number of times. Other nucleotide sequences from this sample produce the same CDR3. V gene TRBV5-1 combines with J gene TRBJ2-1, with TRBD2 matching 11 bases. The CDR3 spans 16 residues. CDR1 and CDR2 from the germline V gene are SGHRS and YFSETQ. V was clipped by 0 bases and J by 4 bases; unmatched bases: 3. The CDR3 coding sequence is TGCGCCAGCAGCTTGGGGGGACTAGCGGATTACAATGAGCAGTTCTTC. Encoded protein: CASSLGGLADYNEQFF.

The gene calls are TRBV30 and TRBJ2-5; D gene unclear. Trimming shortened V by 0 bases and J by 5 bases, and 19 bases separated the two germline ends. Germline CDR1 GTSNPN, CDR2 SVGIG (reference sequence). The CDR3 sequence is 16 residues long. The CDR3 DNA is TGTGCCTGGAGTGTACGGGTTTTCTTGGGGATGGAGACCCAGTACTTC. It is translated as CAWSVRVFLGMETQYF.

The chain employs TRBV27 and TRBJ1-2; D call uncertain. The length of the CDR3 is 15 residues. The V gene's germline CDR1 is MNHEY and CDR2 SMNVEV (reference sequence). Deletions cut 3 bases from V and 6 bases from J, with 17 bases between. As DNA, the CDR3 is TGTGCCAGCAGTTTTCGACCGACCGAGAGGGATGGCTACACCTTC. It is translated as CASSFRPTERDGYTF.

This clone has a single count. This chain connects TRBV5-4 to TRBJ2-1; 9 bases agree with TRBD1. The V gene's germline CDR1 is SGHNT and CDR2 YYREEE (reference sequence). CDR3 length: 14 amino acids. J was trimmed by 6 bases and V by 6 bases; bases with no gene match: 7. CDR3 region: CASTVGTGLNEQFF. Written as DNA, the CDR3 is TGTGCCAGCACTGTCGGGACAGGGCTCAATGAGCAGTTCTTC.

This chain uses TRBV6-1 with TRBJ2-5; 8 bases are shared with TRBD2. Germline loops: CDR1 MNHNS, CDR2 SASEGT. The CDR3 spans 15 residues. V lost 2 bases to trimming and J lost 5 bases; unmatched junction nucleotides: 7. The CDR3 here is CASSELGGTSETQYF. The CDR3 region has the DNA TGTGCCAGCAGTGAACTGGGGGGGACTAGTGAGACCCAGTACTTC.

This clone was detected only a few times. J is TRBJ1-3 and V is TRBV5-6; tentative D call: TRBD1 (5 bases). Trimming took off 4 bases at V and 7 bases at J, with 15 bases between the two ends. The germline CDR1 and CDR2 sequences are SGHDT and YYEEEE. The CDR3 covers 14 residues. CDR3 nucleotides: TGTGCCAGCAGCCTCCAAGGGGTAGGGAACACCATATATTTT. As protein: CASSLQGVGNTIYF.

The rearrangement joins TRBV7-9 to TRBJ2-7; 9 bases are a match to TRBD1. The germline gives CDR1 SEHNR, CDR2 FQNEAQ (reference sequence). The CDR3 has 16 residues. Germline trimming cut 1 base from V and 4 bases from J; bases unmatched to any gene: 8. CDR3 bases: TGTGCCAGCAGCTTAGGGGAACACAGGGGGCGGTACGAGCAGTACTTC. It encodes CASSLGEHRGRYEQYF.

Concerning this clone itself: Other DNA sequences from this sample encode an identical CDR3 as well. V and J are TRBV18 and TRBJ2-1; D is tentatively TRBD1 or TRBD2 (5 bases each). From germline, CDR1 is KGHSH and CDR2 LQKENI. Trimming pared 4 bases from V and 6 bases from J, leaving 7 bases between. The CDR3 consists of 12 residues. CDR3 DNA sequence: TGTGCCAGCTCACGGGACCGCAATGAGCAGTTCTTC. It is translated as CASSRDRNEQFF. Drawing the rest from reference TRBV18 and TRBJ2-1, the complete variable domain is NAGVMQNPRHLVRRRGQEARLRCSPMKGHSHVYWYRQLPEEGLKFMVYLQKENIIDESGMPKERFSAEFPKEGPSILRIQQVVRGDSAAYFCASSRDRNEQFFGPGTRLTVL.

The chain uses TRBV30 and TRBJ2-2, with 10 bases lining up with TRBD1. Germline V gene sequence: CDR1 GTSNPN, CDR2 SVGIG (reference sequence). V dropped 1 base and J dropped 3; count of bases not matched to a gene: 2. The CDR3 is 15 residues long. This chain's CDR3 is CAWSETGGYTGELFF. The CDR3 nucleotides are TGTGCCTGGAGTGAGACAGGGGGCTACACCGGGGAGCTGTTTTTT.

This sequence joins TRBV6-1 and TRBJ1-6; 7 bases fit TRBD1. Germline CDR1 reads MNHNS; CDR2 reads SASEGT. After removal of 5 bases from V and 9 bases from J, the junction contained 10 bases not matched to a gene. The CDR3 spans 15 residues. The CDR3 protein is CASSLGARGSSPLHF. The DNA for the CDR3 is TGTGCCAGCAGTCTAGGGGCCAGGGGGTCTTCACCCCTCCACTTT.

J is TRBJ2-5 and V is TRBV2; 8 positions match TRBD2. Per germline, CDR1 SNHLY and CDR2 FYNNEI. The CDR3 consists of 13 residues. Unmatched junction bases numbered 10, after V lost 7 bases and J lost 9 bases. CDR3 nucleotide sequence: TGTGCCAGCATTGCGACTAGCGCCTTCTCCCAGTACTTC. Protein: CASIATSAFSQYF.

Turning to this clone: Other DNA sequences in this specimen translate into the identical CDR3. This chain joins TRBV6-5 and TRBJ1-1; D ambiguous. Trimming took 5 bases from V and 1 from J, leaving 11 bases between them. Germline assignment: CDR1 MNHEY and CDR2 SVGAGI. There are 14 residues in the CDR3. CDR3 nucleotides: TGTGCCAGCAGTCCCCGGGTCCGGAACACTGAAGCTTTCTTT. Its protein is CASSPRVRNTEAFF.

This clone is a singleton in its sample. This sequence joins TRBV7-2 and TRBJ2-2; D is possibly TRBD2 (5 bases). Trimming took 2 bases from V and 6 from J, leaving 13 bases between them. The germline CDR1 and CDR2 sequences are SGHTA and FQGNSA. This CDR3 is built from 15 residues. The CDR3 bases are TGTGCCAGCAGCTTAAGTTTAGGGAGCCCCGGGGAGCTGTTTTTT. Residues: CASSLSLGSPGELFF.

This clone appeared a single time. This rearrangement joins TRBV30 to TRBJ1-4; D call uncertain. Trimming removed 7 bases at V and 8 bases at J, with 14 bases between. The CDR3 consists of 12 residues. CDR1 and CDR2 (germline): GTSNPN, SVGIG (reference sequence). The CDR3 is CASKAAGEKLFF. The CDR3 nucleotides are TGTGCCTCGAAGGCCGCCGGGGAAAAACTGTTTTTT.

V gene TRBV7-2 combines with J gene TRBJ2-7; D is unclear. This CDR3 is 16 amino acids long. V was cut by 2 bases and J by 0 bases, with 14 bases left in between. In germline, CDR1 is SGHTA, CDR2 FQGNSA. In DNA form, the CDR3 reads TGTGCCAGCAGCTTAATGAACCGGGTCCGCTCCTACGAGCAGTACTTC. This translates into CASSLMNRVRSYEQYF.

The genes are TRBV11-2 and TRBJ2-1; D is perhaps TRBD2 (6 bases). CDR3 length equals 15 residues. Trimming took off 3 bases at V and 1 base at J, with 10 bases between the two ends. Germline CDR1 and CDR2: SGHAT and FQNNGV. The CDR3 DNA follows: TGTGCCAGCAGCTTGGGGACTGTATCCTACAATGAGCAGTTCTTC. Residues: CASSLGTVSYNEQFF.

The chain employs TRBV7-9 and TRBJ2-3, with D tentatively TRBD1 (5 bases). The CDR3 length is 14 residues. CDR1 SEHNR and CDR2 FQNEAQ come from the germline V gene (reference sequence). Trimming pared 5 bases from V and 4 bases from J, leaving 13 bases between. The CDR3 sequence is CASSMTVSADTQYF. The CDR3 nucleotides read TGTGCCAGCAGCATGACAGTATCAGCAGATACGCAGTATTTT. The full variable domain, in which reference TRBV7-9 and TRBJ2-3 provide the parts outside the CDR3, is DTGVSQNPRHKITKRGQNVTFRCDPISEHNRLYWYRQTLGQGPEFLTYFQNEAQLEKSRLLSDRFSAERPKGSFSTLEIQRTEQGDSAMYLCASSMTVSADTQYFGPGTRLTVL.

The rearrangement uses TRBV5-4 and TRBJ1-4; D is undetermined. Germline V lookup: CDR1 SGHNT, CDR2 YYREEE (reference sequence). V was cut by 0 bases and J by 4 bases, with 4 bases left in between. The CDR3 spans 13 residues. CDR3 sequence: CASSLESNEKLFF. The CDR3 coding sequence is TGTGCCAGCAGCTTGGAGAGTAATGAAAAACTGTTTTTT.

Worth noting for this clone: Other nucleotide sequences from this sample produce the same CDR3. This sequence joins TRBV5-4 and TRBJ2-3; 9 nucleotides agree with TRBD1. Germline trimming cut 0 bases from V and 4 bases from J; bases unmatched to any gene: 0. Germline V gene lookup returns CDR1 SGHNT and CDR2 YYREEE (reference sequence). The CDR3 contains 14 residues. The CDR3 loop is CASSLDRGPDTQYF. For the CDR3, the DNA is TGTGCCAGCAGCTTGGACAGGGGGCCAGATACGCAGTATTTT.

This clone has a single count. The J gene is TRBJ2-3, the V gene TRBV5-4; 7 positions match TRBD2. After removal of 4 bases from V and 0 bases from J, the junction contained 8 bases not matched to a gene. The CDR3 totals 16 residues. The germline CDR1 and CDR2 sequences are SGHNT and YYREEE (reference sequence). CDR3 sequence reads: CASSRERGLSTDTQYF. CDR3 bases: TGTGCCAGCAGCCGCGAGCGGGGCCTTAGCACAGATACGCAGTATTTT. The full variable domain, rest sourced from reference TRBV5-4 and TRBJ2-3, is ETGVTQSPTHLIKTRGQQVTLRCSSQSGHNTVSWYQQALGQGPQFIFQYYREEENGRGNFPPRFSGLQFPNYSSELNVNALELDDSALYLCASSRERGLSTDTQYFGPGTRLTVL.

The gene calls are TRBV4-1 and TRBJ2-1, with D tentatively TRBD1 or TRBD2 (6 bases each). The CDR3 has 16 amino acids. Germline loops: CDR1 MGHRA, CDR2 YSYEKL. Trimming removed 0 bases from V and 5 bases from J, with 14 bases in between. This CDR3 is CASSQEETRGNNEQFF. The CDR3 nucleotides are TGCGCCAGCAGCCAAGAAGAGACTAGGGGGAACAATGAGCAGTTCTTC.

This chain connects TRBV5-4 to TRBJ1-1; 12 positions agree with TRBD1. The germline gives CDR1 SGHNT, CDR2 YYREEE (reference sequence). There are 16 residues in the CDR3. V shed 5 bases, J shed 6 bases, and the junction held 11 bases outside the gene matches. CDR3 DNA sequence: TGTGCCAGCAGTTCCGGGACAGGGGGCGTTCGCTCTGAAGCTTTCTTT. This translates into CASSSGTGGVRSEAFF. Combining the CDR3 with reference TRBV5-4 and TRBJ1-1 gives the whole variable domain ETGVTQSPTHLIKTRGQQVTLRCSSQSGHNTVSWYQQALGQGPQFIFQYYREEENGRGNFPPRFSGLQFPNYSSELNVNALELDDSALYLCASSSGTGGVRSEAFFGQGTRLTVV.

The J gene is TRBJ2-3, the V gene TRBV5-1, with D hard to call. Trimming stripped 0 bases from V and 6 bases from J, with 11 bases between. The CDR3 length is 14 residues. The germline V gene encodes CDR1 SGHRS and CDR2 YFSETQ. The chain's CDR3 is CASSLGQAGDTQYF. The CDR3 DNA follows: TGCGCCAGCAGCTTGGGTCAGGCTGGGGATACGCAGTATTTT.

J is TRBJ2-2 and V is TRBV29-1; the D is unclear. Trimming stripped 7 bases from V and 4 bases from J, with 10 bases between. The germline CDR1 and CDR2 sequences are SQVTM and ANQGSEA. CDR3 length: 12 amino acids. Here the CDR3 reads CSAAAGTGELFF. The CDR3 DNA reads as TGCAGCGCCGCGGCTGGCACCGGGGAGCTGTTTTTT.

CDR3 protein: CASSLVGQALQETQYF. In DNA form, the CDR3 reads TGTGCCAGCAGCTTAGTGGGCCAGGCATTACAAGAGACCCAGTACTTC. V gene TRBV7-6 combines with J gene TRBJ2-5; D unclear. This CDR3 has 16 residues. From germline, CDR1 is SGHVS and CDR2 FNYEAQ. V lost 1 base and J 2 bases, leaving 14 bases between the germline ends.

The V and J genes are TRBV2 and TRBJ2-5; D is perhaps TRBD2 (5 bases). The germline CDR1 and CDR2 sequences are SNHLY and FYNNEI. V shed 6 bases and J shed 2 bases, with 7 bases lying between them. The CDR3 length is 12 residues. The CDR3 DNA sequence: TGTGCCAGCAGGACTATTCAAGAGACCCAGTACTTC. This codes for CASRTIQETQYF.

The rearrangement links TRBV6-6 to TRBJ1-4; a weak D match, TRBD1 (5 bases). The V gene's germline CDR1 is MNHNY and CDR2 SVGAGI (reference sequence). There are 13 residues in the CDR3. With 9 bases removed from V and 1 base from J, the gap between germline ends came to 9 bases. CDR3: CASQQGTNEKLFF. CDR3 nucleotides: TGTGCCAGTCAGCAGGGAACTAATGAAAAACTGTTTTTT.

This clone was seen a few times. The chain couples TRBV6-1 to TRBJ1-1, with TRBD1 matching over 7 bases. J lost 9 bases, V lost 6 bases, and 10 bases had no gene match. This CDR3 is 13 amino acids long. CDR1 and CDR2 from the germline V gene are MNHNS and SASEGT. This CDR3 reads CASSPTGRLKAFF. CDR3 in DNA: TGTGCCAGCAGCCCGACAGGGAGATTGAAAGCTTTCTTT.

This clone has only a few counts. The CDR3, as DNA: TGTGCCAGTAGTACGCATAATGCGGGATCCAACTATGGCTACACCTTC. It encodes CASSTHNAGSNYGYTF. The V gene is TRBV19, the J gene TRBJ1-2; D call uncertain. V dropped 4 bases and J dropped 2 bases, with 17 bases sitting between them. Germline CDR1 LNHDA, CDR2 SQIVND (reference sequence). This CDR3 region has 16 residues.

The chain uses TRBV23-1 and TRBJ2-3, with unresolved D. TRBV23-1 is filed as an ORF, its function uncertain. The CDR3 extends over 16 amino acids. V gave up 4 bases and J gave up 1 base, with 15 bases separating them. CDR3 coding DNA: TGCGCCAGCAGTCCCCTTTGGGCAGTTGGCACAGATACGCAGTATTTT. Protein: CASSPLWAVGTDTQYF.

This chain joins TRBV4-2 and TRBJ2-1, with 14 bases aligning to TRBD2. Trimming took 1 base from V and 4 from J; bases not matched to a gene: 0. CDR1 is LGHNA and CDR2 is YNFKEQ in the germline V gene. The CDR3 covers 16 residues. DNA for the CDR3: TGTGCCAGCAGCCAAGGGACTAGCGGGGGGTACAATGAGCAGTTCTTC. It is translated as CASSQGTSGGYNEQFF.